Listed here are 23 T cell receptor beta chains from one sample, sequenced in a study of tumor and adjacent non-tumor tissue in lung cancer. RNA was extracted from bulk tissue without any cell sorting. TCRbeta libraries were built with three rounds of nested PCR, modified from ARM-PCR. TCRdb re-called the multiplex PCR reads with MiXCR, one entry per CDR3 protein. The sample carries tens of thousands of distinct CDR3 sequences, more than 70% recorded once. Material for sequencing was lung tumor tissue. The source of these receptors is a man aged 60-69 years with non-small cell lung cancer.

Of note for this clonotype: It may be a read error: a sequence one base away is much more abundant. CDR3 in DNA: TGTGTCATCAGTGATCCCCAAGAGACCCAGTACTTC. Its protein is CVISDPQETQYF. The rearrangement links TRBV10-3 to TRBJ2-5; D gene ambiguous. The germline gives CDR1 ENHRY, CDR2 SYGVKD. There are 12 residues in the CDR3.

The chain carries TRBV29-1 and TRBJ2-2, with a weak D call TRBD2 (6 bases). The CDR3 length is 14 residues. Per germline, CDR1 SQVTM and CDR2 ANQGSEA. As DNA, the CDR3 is TGCGGCGCCAACCCCAGGGTCGGGGGTGGGGAGCTGTTTTTT. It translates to CGANPRVGGGELFF.

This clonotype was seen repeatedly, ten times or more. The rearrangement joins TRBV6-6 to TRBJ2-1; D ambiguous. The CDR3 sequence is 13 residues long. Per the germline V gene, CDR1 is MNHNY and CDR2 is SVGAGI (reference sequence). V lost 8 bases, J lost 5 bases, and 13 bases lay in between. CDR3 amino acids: CASETPLNNEQFF. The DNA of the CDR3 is TGTGCCAGCGAGACACCGTTAAACAATGAGCAGTTCTTC.

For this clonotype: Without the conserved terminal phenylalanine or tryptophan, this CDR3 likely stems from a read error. The CDR3 here is CSTLRSEGARTDTQYL. CDR3 bases: TGCAGTACCCTCAGGTCTGAGGGAGCGCGCACAGATACGCAGTATTTG. The rearrangement joins TRBV20-1 to TRBJ2-3; D perhaps matches TRBD2 (5 bases). Germline assignment: CDR1 DFQATT and CDR2 SNEGSKA (reference sequence). V shed 8 bases and J shed 1 base, with 22 bases lying between them. This CDR3 comprises 16 residues.

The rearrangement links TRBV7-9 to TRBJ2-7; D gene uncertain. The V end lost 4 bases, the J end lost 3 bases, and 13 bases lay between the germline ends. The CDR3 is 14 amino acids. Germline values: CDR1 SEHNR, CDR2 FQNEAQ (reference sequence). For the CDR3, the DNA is TGTGCCAGCAGCTCCGGAAGGTCCGTCTACGAGCAGTACTTC. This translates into CASSSGRSVYEQYF.

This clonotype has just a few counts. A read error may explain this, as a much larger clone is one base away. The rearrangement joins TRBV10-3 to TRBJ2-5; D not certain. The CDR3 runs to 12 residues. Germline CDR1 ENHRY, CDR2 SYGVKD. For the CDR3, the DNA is TGTGTCATCAAGGGCGACCAAGAGACCCAGTACTTC. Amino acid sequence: CVIKGDQETQYF.

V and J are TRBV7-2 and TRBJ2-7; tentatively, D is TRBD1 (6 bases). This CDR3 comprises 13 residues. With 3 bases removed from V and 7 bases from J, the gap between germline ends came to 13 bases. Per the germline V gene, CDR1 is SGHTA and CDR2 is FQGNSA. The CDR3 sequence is CASSFLQGYEQYF. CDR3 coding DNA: TGTGCCAGCAGCTTCCTACAGGGTTATGAGCAGTACTTC.

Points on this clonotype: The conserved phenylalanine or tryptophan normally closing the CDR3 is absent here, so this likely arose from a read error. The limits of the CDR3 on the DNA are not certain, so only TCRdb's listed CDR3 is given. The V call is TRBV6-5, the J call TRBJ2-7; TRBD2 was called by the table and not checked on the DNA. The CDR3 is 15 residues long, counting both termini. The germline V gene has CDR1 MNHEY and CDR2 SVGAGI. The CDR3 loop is CASSFQTSGSYEQYL.

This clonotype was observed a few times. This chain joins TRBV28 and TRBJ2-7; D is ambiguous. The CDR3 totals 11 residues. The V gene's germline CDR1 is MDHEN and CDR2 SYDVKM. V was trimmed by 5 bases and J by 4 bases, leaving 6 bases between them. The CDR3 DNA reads TGTGCCAGCAGTATGGGGTACGAGCAGTACTTC. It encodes CASSMGYEQYF.

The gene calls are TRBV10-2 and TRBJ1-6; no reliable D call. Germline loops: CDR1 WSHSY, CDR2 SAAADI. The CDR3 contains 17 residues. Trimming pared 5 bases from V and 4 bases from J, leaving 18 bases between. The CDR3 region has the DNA TGCGCCAGCAGTCAATCCTGGACGGGAGCGTATAATTCACCCCTCCACTTT. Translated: CASSQSWTGAYNSPLHF.

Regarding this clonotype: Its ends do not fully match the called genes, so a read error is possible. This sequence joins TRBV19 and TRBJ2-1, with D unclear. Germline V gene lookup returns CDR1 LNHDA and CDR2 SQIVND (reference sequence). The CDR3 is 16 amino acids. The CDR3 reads CASSIDNSSSYNEQIF. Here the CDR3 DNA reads TGTGCCAGTAGTATAGACAACAGTTCCTCCTACAATGAGCAGATCTTC.

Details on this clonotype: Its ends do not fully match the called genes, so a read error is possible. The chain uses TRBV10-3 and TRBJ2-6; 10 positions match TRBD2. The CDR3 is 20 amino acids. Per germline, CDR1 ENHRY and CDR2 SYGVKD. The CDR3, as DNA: TGTGCCATCAGTGATCATGGGGCAAGCGGGAGGGACTCTGAGGCCAACGTCCTGACTTTC. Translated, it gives CAISDHGASGRDSEANVLTF.

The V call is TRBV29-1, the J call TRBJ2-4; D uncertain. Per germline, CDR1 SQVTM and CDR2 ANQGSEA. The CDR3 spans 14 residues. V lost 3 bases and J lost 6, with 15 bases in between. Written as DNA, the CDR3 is TGCAGCGTTGAGCCGAAGGGTTGGGTAAACATTCAGTACTTC. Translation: CSVEPKGWVNIQYF.

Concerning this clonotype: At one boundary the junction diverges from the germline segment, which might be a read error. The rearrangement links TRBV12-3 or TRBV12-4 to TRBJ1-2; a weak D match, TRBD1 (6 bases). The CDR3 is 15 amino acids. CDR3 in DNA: TGTGCCAGTAGCCCTGGGCCGGGGGCGGGTGACGGCTACGCCTTC. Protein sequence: CASSPGPGAGDGYAF.

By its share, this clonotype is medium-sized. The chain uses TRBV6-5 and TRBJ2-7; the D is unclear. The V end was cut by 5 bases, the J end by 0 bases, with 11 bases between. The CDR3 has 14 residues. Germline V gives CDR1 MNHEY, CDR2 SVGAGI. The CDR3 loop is CASSRAAFSYEQYF. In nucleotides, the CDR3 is TGTGCCAGCAGTCGGGCCGCCTTCTCCTACGAGCAGTACTTC.

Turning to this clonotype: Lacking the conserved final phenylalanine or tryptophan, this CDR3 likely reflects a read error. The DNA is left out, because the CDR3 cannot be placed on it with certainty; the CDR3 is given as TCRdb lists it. The CDR3 region is CSVGDRVNIQYL. The chain carries TRBV29-1 and TRBJ2-4; the table's D gene call, TRBD1, was not cross checked with the DNA. With termini counted, the CDR3 has 12 amino acids. Germline CDR1 is SQVTM and CDR2 is ANQGSEA.

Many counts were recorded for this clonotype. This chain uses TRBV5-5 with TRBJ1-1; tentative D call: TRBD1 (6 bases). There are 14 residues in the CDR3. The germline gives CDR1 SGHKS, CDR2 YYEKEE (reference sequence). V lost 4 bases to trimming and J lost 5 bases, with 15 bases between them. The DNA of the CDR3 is TGTGCCAGCAGCAGCGACAGGTTCGGAACTGAAGCTTTCTTT. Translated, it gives CASSSDRFGTEAFF.

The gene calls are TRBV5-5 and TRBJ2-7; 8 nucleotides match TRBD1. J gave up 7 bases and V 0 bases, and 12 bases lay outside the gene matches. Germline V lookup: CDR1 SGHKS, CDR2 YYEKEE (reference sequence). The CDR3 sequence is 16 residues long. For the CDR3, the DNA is TGTGCCAGCAGCTTGGTCCAGGACAGGGTCCGCAAGGAGCAGTACTTC. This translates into CASSLVQDRVRKEQYF.

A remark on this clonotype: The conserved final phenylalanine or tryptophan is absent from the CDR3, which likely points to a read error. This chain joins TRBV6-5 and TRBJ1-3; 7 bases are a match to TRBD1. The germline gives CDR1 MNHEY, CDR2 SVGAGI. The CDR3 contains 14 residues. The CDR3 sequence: CASRQGLSGNTIYL. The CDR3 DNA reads TGCGCCAGCAGACAGGGCTTATCTGGAAACACCATATATCTT.

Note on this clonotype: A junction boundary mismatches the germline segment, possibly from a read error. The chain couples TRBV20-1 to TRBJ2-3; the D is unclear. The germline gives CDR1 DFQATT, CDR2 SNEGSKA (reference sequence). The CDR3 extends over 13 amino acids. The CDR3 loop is CSDRSINTDKQYF. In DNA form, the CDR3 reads TGCAGTGATAGATCGATCAACACAGATAAGCAGTATTTT.

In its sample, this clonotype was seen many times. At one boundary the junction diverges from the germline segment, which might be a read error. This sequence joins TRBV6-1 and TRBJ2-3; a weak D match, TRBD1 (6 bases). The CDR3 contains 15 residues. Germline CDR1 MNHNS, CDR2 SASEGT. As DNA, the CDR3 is TGTGCCAGCGCAATAGAGGCAGGGGCCACACATACGCAGTATTTT. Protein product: CASAIEAGATHTQYF.

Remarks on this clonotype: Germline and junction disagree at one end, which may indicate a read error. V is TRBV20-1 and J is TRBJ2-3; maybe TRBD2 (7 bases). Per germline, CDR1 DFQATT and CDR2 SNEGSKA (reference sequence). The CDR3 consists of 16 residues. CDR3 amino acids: CSATPPPSGDTDTRYF. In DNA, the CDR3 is TGCAGTGCTACACCCCCGCCCAGCGGGGACACAGATACGCGGTATTTT.

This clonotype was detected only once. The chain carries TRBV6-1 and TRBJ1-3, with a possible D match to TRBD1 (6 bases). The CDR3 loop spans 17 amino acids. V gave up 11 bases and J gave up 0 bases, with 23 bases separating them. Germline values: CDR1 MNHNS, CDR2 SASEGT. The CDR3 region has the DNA TGTGCCGCCTACCGGTCGAACAGGGAATACTCTGGAAACACCATATATTTT. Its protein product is CAAYRSNREYSGNTIYF.